Listed here are 26 T cell receptor beta chains from one sample, sequenced in a study of a mutant IDH1 vaccine in newly diagnosed glioma. Sequenced by immunoSEQ multiplex PCR; TCRdb stores in-frame clones only, minus some. The data show 50,000 to 70,000 clones, under 90% seen once. These receptors' antigens are unknown. As for time point: week 35, safety follow-up. Mutant IDH1 20-mer peptide, at 300 ug, made up each vaccine dose, with topical imiquimod. The source material was PBMCs, sampled from a glioma patient whose treatment included an IDH1 peptide vaccine. The receptors were sampled from a young man with glioma.

The genes are TRBV18 and TRBJ1-2; D may be TRBD1 (6 bases). V dropped 3 bases and J dropped 7 bases, with 15 bases sitting between them. Germline CDR1 is KGHSH and CDR2 is LQKENI. The length of the CDR3 is 14 residues. The chain's CDR3 is CASSPGGRHGGYTF. The CDR3 DNA sequence: TGTGCCAGCTCACCCGGGGGGCGACATGGTGGCTACACCTTC.

This chain joins TRBV11-2 and TRBJ1-4, with D maybe TRBD1 (5 bases). This CDR3 has 14 amino acids. CDR1 is SGHAT and CDR2 is FQNNGV in the germline V gene. The V end was cut by 5 bases, the J end by 2 bases, with 9 bases between. The CDR3 sequence is CASSPGFTNEKLFF. The CDR3 nucleotides read TGTGCCAGCAGCCCAGGGTTTACTAATGAAAAACTGTTTTTT.

This chain uses TRBV10-1 with TRBJ1-5, with 7 bases aligning to TRBD1. Germline V gene sequence: CDR1 WNHNN, CDR2 SYGVQD (reference sequence). With V trimmed by 8 bases and J by 0 bases, 4 bases remained unmatched. The length of the CDR3 is 14 residues. The CDR3 protein is CASYGTDSNQPQHF. The DNA for the CDR3 is TGCGCCAGCTATGGGACAGATAGCAATCAGCCCCAGCATTTT.

The chain uses TRBV6-6 and TRBJ2-7; a possible D gene is TRBD1 (6 bases). This CDR3 contains 15 residues. Germline V lookup: CDR1 MNHNY, CDR2 SVGAGI (reference sequence). V was cut by 0 bases and J by 0 bases, with 9 bases left in between. CDR3 coding DNA: TGTGCCAGCAGTTACTCCTCCAGGGGCTCCTACGAGCAGTACTTC. Translated, it gives CASSYSSRGSYEQYF.

The genes are TRBV19 and TRBJ2-6; D unclear. Trimming took 3 bases from V and 0 from J, leaving 18 bases between them. The CDR3 extends over 19 amino acids. The V gene's germline CDR1 is LNHDA and CDR2 SQIVND (reference sequence). CDR3 coding DNA: TGTGCCAGTAGTATCGACCGGTTTTCCCGAGGCTCTGGGGCCAACGTCCTGACTTTC. Protein sequence: CASSIDRFSRGSGANVLTF.

Worth noting for this clone: Other DNA sequences of this sample code for an identical CDR3. V and J are TRBV29-1 and TRBJ1-1; tentatively, D is TRBD1 (5 bases). The CDR3 contains 13 residues. Trimming took 6 bases from V and 4 from J, leaving 15 bases between them. Germline lookup yields CDR1 SQVTM and CDR2 ANQGSEA. For the CDR3, the DNA is TGCAGCGTAGCCCAGGGTGGAGGCACTGAAGCTTTCTTT. It translates to CSVAQGGGTEAFF.

This CDR3 reads CASSPHQRFTEAFF. The CDR3, as DNA: TGTGCCAGCTCACCACATCAAAGGTTCACTGAAGCTTTCTTT. The chain has TRBV18 and TRBJ1-1; D gene unclear. V was trimmed by 1 base and J by 4 bases, leaving 10 bases between them. The CDR3 is 14 residues long. Germline loops: CDR1 KGHSH, CDR2 LQKENI.

The chain employs TRBV28 and TRBJ1-2; no definite D call. Germline V gene lookup returns CDR1 MDHEN and CDR2 SYDVKM. Trimming took off 2 bases at V and 2 bases at J, with 12 bases between the two ends. This CDR3 is 15 amino acids long. The CDR3 DNA reads as TGTGCCAGCAGTTTACACTGGAGTACCAACTATGGCTACACCTTC. This sequence encodes CASSLHWSTNYGYTF.

The rearrangement uses TRBV5-1 and TRBJ1-2; tentatively, D is TRBD1 (6 bases). CDR1 is SGHRS, CDR2 YFSETQ, per germline. The CDR3 totals 15 residues. Trimming cost V 2 bases and J 2 bases, with 13 bases left between them. The CDR3, as DNA: TGCGCCAGCAGCTTCAGGGGCCAGAAAAACTATGGCTACACCTTC. Translated: CASSFRGQKNYGYTF.

This clone is a singleton in its sample. The chain uses TRBV5-1 and TRBJ1-1; D is possibly TRBD1 (5 bases). V lost 4 bases to trimming and J lost 0 bases, with 7 bases between them. Germline assignment: CDR1 SGHRS and CDR2 YFSETQ. This CDR3 region has 13 residues. In DNA form, the CDR3 reads TGCGCCAGCAGCAGGGGTTTGAACACTGAAGCTTTCTTT. It encodes CASSRGLNTEAFF.

The V and J genes are TRBV29-1 and TRBJ1-2; 8 bases are shared with TRBD1. CDR3 length equals 12 residues. J lost 3 bases, V lost 6 bases, and 3 bases had no gene match. CDR1 and CDR2 from the germline V gene are SQVTM and ANQGSEA. The CDR3: CSVETGDYGYTF. Here the CDR3 DNA reads TGCAGCGTGGAGACAGGGGACTATGGCTACACCTTC.

The chain links TRBV10-3 to TRBJ2-3, with TRBD2 matching over 12 bases. Germline V gene lookup returns CDR1 ENHRY and CDR2 SYGVKD. The CDR3 is 18 amino acids. Trimming cost V 0 bases and J 0 bases; bases outside gene matches: 4. As DNA, the CDR3 is TGTGCCATCAGTGAGTCTGGACTAGCGGGGTCTAGCACAGATACGCAGTATTTT. It yields the protein CAISESGLAGSSTDTQYF.

The CDR3 is CASSPQGFSPEAFF. For the CDR3, the DNA is TGTGCCAGCAGCCCACAGGGTTTTAGCCCTGAAGCTTTCTTT. The genes are TRBV5-4 and TRBJ1-1, with D perhaps TRBD1 (6 bases). Deletions cut 4 bases from V and 6 bases from J, with 16 bases between. CDR3 length equals 14 residues. In germline, CDR1 is SGHNT, CDR2 YYREEE (reference sequence).

The rearrangement uses TRBV11-2 and TRBJ2-1; the D gene is possibly TRBD1 (8 bases). Germline V gene sequence: CDR1 SGHAT, CDR2 FQNNGV. V lost 4 bases and J lost 6, with 13 bases in between. This CDR3 contains 14 residues. Here the CDR3 reads CASSSTGGGNEQFF. DNA for the CDR3: TGTGCCAGCAGCTCCACAGGGGGGGGCAATGAGCAGTTCTTC.

The gene calls are TRBV7-8 and TRBJ2-7; tentatively, D is TRBD1 (7 bases). Trimming left V 2 bases short and J 2 bases short, with 13 bases between. The length of the CDR3 is 15 residues. From germline, CDR1 is SGHVS and CDR2 FQNEAQ. The CDR3 DNA is TGTGCCAGCAGCTTAAGGAGGGGACAGACCTACGAGCAGTACTTC. It specifies CASSLRRGQTYEQYF.

The chain recombines TRBV13 with TRBJ2-7; D is perhaps TRBD1 (6 bases). CDR1 is PRHDT, CDR2 FYEKMQ, per germline (reference sequence). The V gene lost 1 base and the J gene lost 2 bases, with 9 bases spanning the gap. This CDR3 spans 14 amino acids. The CDR3 protein is CASSLVGGTYEQYF. CDR3 nucleotide sequence: TGTGCCAGCAGCTTAGTAGGGGGAACCTACGAGCAGTACTTC.

This rearrangement joins TRBV9 to TRBJ1-2; TRBD1 might be the D (6 bases). CDR1 and CDR2 (germline): SGDLS, YYNGEE. Trimming stripped 0 bases from V and 5 bases from J, with 20 bases between. The CDR3 covers 17 residues. CDR3 sequence reads: CASSVAGVEGSVYGYTF. The DNA of the CDR3 is TGTGCCAGCAGCGTAGCAGGGGTTGAGGGGTCTGTTTATGGCTACACCTTC.

V is TRBV30 and J is TRBJ2-1; 8 bases are shared with TRBD2. V lost 2 bases, J lost 4 bases, and 10 bases stayed unmatched. Germline CDR1 reads GTSNPN; CDR2 reads SVGIG (reference sequence). This CDR3 spans 16 amino acids. The CDR3 spells CAWSQSRRGGYNEQFF. In DNA, the CDR3 is TGTGCCTGGAGTCAGAGTCGTCGCGGGGGGTACAATGAGCAGTTCTTC.

The chain carries TRBV2 and TRBJ1-2, with D uncertain. The CDR3 is made up of 15 amino acids. Germline V lookup: CDR1 SNHLY, CDR2 FYNNEI. The V end lost 4 bases, the J end lost 6 bases, and 18 bases lay between the germline ends. In DNA form, the CDR3 reads TGTGCCAGCAGTGGGTCCCATGGACCGACTCATGGCTACACCTTC. This codes for CASSGSHGPTHGYTF. The full variable domain, with the rest looked up from reference TRBV2 and TRBJ1-2, is EPEVTQTPSHQVTQMGQEVILRCVPISNHLYFYWYRQILGQKVEFLVSFYNNEISEKSEIFDDQFSVERPDGSNFTLKIRSTKLEDSAMYFCASSGSHGPTHGYTFGSGTRLTVV.

The chain uses TRBV11-3 and TRBJ2-1; 8 bases agree with TRBD2. Trimming removed 2 bases from V and 2 bases from J; junction bases left unmatched: 5. The CDR3 extends over 16 amino acids. Germline V gene lookup returns CDR1 SGHNT and CDR2 YENEEA. For the CDR3, the DNA is TGTGCCAGCAGCTTAAGGGAAGCGGGGGCCTACAATGAGCAGTTCTTC. It codes for CASSLREAGAYNEQFF.

The V gene is TRBV6-5, the J gene TRBJ2-1; D unclear. The V gene's germline CDR1 is MNHEY and CDR2 SVGAGI. V lost 6 bases, J lost 0 bases, and 12 bases lay in between. This CDR3 region has 15 residues. CDR3 nucleotide sequence: TGTGCCAGCAGGTCGACCCAGAGCTCCTACAATGAGCAGTTCTTC. Translation: CASRSTQSSYNEQFF.

The CDR3, as DNA: TGCGCCAGCAGTGAGGCGGGGGGTTCGCGAGCTTTCTTT. Translating it yields CASSEAGGSRAFF. This chain uses TRBV10-1 with TRBJ1-1; D is possibly TRBD1 (5 bases). Trimming removed 2 bases at V and 10 bases at J, with 14 bases between. This CDR3 spans 13 amino acids. Germline V lookup: CDR1 WNHNN, CDR2 SYGVQD (reference sequence).

The CDR3 DNA sequence: TGTGCCAGCAGCTTAGGGCCGGACCCAATGTACGAGCAGTACTTC. It codes for CASSLGPDPMYEQYF. V usage is TRBV7-9 and J usage is TRBJ2-7; no reliable D call. Germline CDR1 SEHNR, CDR2 FQNEAQ (reference sequence). The CDR3 has 15 residues. Trimming shortened V by 1 base and J by 4 bases, and 14 bases separated the two germline ends. Looking up the rest from reference TRBV7-9 and TRBJ2-7 gives the full variable domain: DTGVSQNPRHKITKRGQNVTFRCDPISEHNRLYWYRQTLGQGPEFLTYFQNEAQLEKSRLLSDRFSAERPKGSFSTLEIQRTEQGDSAMYLCASSLGPDPMYEQYFGPGTRLTVT.

This chain links TRBV2 with TRBJ2-2; TRBD2 is a possible D gene (6 bases). The CDR3 is 16 residues long. V lost 5 bases and J lost 6, with 19 bases in between. Looked up from germline, CDR1 is SNHLY and CDR2 is FYNNEI. The DNA for the CDR3 is TGTGCCAGCAGTCCCCGGCGGGGCCGGGTGGCCGGGGAGCTGTTTTTT. This codes for CASSPRRGRVAGELFF.

The CDR3 sequence: CASSQRDNLQETQYF. DNA for the CDR3: TGTGCCAGCTCACAACGGGACAACTTGCAAGAGACCCAGTACTTC. This chain uses TRBV18 with TRBJ2-5; D is possibly TRBD1 (6 bases). The CDR3 consists of 15 residues. Trimming removed 4 bases from V and 2 bases from J, with 14 bases in between. Germline V gene sequence: CDR1 KGHSH, CDR2 LQKENI.

The sample holds one count of this clone. The chain employs TRBV7-2 and TRBJ1-1; 8 bases align to TRBD1. This CDR3 is 12 amino acids long. The germline V gene has CDR1 SGHTA and CDR2 FQGNSA. The junction had 0 bases not matched to a gene; V was cut back by 1 base and J by 8 bases. The CDR3 loop is CASSLGTGEAFF. CDR3 bases: TGTGCCAGCAGCTTAGGGACAGGGGAAGCTTTCTTT.